Sequencing of this T cell receptor (beta chain) was carried out in a study of regulatory T cells in long-lasting Graves disease. The time point here: newly diagnosed GD, antithyroid drugs for less than 3 months. Making the TCR library involved RNA that had been extracted from PBMCs. Germline CDR1 DFQATT, CDR2 SNEGSKA (reference sequence). CDR3 size: 15 residues. Study observations and caveats: Persistent Graves' disease cases displayed lower TCR diversity than newly diagnosed ones.

A remark on this clonotype: Its antigen remains unidentified. This probably arose from a read error, given a far larger clone one base away. The missing conserved phenylalanine or tryptophan at the end of this CDR3 makes a read error likely.

For TCR beta, libraries came from iRepertoire HTBI primers and Arm-PCR of CDR3 regions. Using its own MiXCR run on the multiplex PCR reads, TCRdb lists one record per CDR3 protein. This table holds 400,000 to 500,000 distinct CDR3 sequences, around 15% found once. These data were also reused for a study on T cells in Graves' hyperthyroidism and ophthalmopathy. This second study notes: Not enrolled were patients with uncontrolled infection, other autoimmune disease, pregnancy or lactation.

This clonotype originated in a woman aged 45-59 years with Graves disease. The chain recombines TRBV20-1 with TRBJ2-5; TRBD2 matches 9 bases. Gene TRBJ2-1 matches the end of the DNA better, so the J call may be wrong. The starting material was peripheral blood mononuclear cells (PBMCs), obtained at new diagnosis, from a patient treated with antithyroid drugs. CDR3 amino acids: CSAPRGGRGHNEQFC. In DNA, the CDR3 is TGCAGTGCTCCCCGAGGCGGGAGGGGCCACAATGAGCAGTTCTGC.